The clone carrying this TCR beta chain has only a few counts. What it binds is not known. RNA was extracted from bulk tissue without any cell sorting. This non-tumor lung sample came from over 3 cm beyond the tumor edge. Newly diagnosed lung cancer patients had thoracic surgery in China, August–November 2014, without prior chemotherapy. The entry originates in a study of tumor and adjacent non-tumor tissue in lung cancer. Study-wide findings and caveats: Tumor tissue had significantly higher TCR diversity than normal lung.

The library came from three nested PCR rounds adapted from ARM-PCR protocols. Using its own MiXCR run on the multiplex PCR reads, TCRdb lists one record per CDR3 protein. The data hold 100,000 or so distinct CDR3 sequences, with roughly 60% observed a single time. Trimming removed 6 bases at V and 1 base at J, with 12 bases between. Germline lookup yields CDR1 SGHNT and CDR2 YENEEA. The CDR3 spans 15 residues. The clonotype originates from a man aged 25-45 years with non-small cell lung cancer. V and J are TRBV11-3 and TRBJ2-2; TRBD2 is a possible D gene (6 bases). The specimen sequenced was distant non-tumor lung tissue. The CDR3 reads CASRRGNGNTGELFF. The CDR3 region has the DNA TGTGCCAGCAGGCGGGGCAACGGGAACACCGGGGAGCTGTTTTTT.